This TCR beta chain was identified in a study of graft-versus-host responses after intestinal transplantation. Looking at the study overall: Multivisceral, liver-intestinal, or isolated intestinal transplants were given to recipients. Study results and caveats: Recipient marrow contained GvH clones, some of which appeared first in ileum or blood. Allografts carried high graft-versus-host to host-versus-graft clonal ratios in patients having graft-donor T cell macrochimerism. GvH clone levels peaked in circulation, and this peak was associated with early post-transplant HvG declines.

V gave up 3 bases and J gave up 1 base, with 9 bases separating them. The CDR3 consists of 14 residues. CDR1 and CDR2 (germline): MNHNS, SASEGT. On this clone: Its antigen is not known.

This table comes from immunoSEQ multiplex PCR, and its TCRdb copy is limited to in-frame clones, with some not included. The repertoire holds 9,900 or so clones, with approximately 87% as singletons. The source of this sequence is a human patient who received an intestinal transplant, so some T cells may come from the graft donor. The sample in question was PBMCs, obtained more than 230 days after intestinal transplant. The chain combines TRBV6-1 with TRBJ2-5, with D possibly TRBD1 on 6 matching bases. The CDR3 is CASSEIRGQETQYF. In DNA form, the CDR3 reads TGTGCCAGCAGTGAGATCAGGGGCCAAGAGACCCAGTACTTC.